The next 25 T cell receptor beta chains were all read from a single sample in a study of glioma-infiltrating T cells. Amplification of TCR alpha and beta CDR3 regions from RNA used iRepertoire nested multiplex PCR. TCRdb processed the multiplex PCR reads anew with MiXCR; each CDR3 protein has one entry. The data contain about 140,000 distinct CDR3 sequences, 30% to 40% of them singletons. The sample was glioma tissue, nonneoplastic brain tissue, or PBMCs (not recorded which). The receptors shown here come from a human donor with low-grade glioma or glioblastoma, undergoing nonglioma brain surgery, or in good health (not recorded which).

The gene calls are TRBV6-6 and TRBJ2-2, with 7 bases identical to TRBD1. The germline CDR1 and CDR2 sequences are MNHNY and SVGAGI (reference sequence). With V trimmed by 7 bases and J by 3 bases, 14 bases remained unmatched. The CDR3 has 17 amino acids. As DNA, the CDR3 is TGTGCCAGCACCACGACCCGACAGGGAGAGGACACCGGGGAGCTGTTTTTT. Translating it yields CASTTTRQGEDTGELFF.

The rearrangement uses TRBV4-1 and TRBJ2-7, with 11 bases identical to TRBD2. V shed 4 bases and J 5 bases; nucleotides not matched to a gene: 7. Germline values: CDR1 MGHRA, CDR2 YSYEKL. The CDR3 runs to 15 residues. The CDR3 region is CASSPRLAGSDEQYF. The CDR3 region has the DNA TGCGCCAGCAGCCCCCGACTAGCGGGATCTGACGAGCAGTACTTC.

This CDR3 reads CASSGTPGVYEQYF. Here the CDR3 DNA reads TGTGCCAGCAGTGGGACCCCCGGAGTCTACGAGCAGTACTTC. The rearrangement links TRBV28 to TRBJ2-7; the D gene could be TRBD1 or TRBD2 (5 bases each). The CDR3 spans 14 residues. Germline-derived CDR1 and CDR2 are MDHEN and SYDVKM. V lost 5 bases and J lost 3, with 14 bases in between. Looking up the rest from reference TRBV28 and TRBJ2-7 gives the full variable domain: DVKVTQSSRYLVKRTGEKVFLECVQDMDHENMFWYRQDPGLGLRLIYFSYDVKMKEKGDIPEGYSVSREKKERFSLILESASTNQTSMYLCASSGTPGVYEQYFGPGTRLTVT.

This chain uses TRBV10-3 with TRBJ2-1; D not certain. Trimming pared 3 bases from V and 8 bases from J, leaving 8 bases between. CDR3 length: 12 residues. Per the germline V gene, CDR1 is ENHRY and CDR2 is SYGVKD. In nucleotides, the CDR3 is TGTGCCATCAGTGATCCCCCATATGAGCAGTTCTTC. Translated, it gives CAISDPPYEQFF.

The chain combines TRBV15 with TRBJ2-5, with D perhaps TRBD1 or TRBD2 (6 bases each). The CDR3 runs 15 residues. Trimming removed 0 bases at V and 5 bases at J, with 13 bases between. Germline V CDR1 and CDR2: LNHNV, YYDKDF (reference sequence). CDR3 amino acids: CATSRDSRGQETQYF. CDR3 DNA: TGTGCCACCAGCAGAGATAGTCGGGGGCAGGAGACCCAGTACTTC.

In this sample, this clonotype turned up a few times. The CDR3 nucleotides read TGCAGTGCTTTAGCGGGGGTCTACGAGCAGTACTTC. It specifies CSALAGVYEQYF. The V gene is TRBV20-1, the J gene TRBJ2-7; 9 nucleotides match TRBD2. J lost 3 bases, V lost 5 bases, and 2 bases had no gene match. Germline V gene lookup returns CDR1 DFQATT and CDR2 SNEGSKA (reference sequence). There are 12 residues in the CDR3.

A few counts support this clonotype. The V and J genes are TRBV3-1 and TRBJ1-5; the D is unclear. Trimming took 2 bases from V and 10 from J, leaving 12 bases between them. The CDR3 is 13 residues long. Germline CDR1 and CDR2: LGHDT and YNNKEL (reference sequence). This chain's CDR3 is CASSQHIADPQHF. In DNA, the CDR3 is TGTGCCAGCAGCCAACATATAGCCGACCCCCAGCATTTT. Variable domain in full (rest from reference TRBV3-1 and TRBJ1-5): DTAVSQTPKYLVTQMGNDKSIKCEQNLGHDTMYWYKQDSKKFLKIMFSYNNKELIINETVPNRFSPKSPDKAHLNLHINSLELGDSAVYFCASSQHIADPQHFGDGTRLSIL.

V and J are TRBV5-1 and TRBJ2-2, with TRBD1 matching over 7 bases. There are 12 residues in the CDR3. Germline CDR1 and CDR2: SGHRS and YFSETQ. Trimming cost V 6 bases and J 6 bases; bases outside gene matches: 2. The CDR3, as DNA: TGCGCCAGCACCGACAGGGCCGGGGAGCTGTTTTTT. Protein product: CASTDRAGELFF.

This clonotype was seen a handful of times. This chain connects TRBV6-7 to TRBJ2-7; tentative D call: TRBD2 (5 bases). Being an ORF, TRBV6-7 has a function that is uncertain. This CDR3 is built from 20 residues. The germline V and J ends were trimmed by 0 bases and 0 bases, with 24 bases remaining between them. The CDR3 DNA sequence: TGTGCCAGCAGTTACTCAAGAAAGGACTTCGACCACACCAGCTCCTACGAGCAGTACTTC. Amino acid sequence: CASSYSRKDFDHTSSYEQYF.

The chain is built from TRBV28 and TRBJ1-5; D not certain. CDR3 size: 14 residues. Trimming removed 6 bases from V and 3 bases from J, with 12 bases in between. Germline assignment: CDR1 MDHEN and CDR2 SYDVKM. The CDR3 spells CASRSAVVNQPQHF. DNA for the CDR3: TGTGCCAGCAGGTCCGCAGTGGTCAATCAGCCCCAGCATTTT.

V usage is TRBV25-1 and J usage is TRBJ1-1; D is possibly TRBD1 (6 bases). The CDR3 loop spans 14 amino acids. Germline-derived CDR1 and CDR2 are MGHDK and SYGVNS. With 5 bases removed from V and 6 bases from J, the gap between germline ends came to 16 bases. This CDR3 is CASSSSGAIPEAFF. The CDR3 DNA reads TGTGCCAGCAGTAGCTCAGGGGCAATTCCTGAAGCTTTCTTT.

This CDR3 reads CASSKWGSMNTEAFF. The DNA of the CDR3 is TGTGCCAGCAGCAAATGGGGAAGCATGAACACTGAAGCTTTCTTT. The gene calls are TRBV27 and TRBJ1-1; D gene uncertain. The V gene's germline CDR1 is MNHEY and CDR2 SMNVEV (reference sequence). Trimming pared 6 bases from V and 0 bases from J, leaving 14 bases between. This CDR3 has 15 amino acids.

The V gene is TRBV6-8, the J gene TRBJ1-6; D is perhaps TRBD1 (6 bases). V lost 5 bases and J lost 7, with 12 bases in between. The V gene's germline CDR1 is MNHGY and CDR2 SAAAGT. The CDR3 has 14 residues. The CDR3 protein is CASSNGGGNSPLHF. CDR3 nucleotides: TGTGCCAGCAGTAACGGGGGCGGGAATTCACCCCTCCACTTT.

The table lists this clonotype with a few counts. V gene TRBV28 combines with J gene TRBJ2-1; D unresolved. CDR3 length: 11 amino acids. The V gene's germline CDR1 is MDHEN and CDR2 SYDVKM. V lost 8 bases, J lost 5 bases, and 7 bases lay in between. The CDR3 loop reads CASVSDNEQFF. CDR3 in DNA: TGTGCCAGCGTCAGCGACAATGAGCAGTTCTTC. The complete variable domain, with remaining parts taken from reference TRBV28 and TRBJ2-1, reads DVKVTQSSRYLVKRTGEKVFLECVQDMDHENMFWYRQDPGLGLRLIYFSYDVKMKEKGDIPEGYSVSREKKERFSLILESASTNQTSMYLCASVSDNEQFFGPGTRLTVL.

Here the CDR3 DNA reads TGCAGTGCTGACAGGGGGGTGGGCAGCGAGCAGTACTTC. Translated, it gives CSADRGVGSEQYF. The V gene is TRBV20-1, the J gene TRBJ2-7; TRBD1 matches 9 bases. V dropped 5 bases and J dropped 6; count of bases not matched to a gene: 8. Germline CDR1 reads DFQATT; CDR2 reads SNEGSKA (reference sequence). CDR3 length: 13 amino acids.

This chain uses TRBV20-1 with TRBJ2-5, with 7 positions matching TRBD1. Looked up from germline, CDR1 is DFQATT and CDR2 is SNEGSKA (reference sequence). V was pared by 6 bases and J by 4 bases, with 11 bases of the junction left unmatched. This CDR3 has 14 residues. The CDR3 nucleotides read TGCAGTGCACTTAAACAGGGGTACGGAGAGACCCAGTACTTC. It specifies CSALKQGYGETQYF.

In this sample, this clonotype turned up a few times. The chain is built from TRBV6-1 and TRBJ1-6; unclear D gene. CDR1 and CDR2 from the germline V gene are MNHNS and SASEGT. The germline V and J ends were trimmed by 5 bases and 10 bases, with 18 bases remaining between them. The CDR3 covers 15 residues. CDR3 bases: TGTGCCAGCAGTACCGGTGACGCTGCCAGGTCACCCCTCCACTTT. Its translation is CASSTGDAARSPLHF.

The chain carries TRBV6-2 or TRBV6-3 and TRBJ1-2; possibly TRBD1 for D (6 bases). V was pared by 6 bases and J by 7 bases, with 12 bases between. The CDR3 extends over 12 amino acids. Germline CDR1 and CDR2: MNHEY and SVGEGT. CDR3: CASSHPQGGYTF. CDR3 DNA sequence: TGTGCCAGCAGCCACCCACAGGGTGGCTACACCTTC.

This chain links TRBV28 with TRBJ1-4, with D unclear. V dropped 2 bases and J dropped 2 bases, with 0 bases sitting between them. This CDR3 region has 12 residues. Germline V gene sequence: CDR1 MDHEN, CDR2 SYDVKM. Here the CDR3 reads CASSLTNEKLFF. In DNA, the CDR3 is TGTGCCAGCAGTTTAACTAATGAAAAACTGTTTTTT.

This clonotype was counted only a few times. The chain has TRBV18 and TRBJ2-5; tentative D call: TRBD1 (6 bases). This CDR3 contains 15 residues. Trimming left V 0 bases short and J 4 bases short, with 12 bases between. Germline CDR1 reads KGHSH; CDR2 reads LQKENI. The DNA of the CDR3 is TGTGCCAGCTCACCACCGTCGCAGGGGCGAGAGACCCAGTACTTC. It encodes CASSPPSQGRETQYF. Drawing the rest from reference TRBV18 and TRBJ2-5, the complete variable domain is NAGVMQNPRHLVRRRGQEARLRCSPMKGHSHVYWYRQLPEEGLKFMVYLQKENIIDESGMPKERFSAEFPKEGPSILRIQQVVRGDSAAYFCASSPPSQGRETQYFGPGTRLLVL.

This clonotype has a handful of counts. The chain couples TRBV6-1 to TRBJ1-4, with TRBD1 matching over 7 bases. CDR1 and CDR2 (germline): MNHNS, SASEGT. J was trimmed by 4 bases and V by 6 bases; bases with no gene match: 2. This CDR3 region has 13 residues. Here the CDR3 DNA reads TGTGCCAGCAGGACAGGGATTAATGAAAAACTGTTTTTT. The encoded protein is CASRTGINEKLFF.

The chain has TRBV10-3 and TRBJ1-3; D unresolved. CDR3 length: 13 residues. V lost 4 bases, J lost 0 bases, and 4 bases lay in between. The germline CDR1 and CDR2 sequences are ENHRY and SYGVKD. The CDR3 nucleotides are TGTGCCATCAGTGGGGGCTCTGGAAACACCATATATTTT. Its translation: CAISGGSGNTIYF.

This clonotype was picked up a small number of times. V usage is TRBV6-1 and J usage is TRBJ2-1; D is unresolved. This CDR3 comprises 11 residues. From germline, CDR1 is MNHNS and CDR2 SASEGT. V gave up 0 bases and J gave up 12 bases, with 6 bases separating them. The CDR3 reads CASSEAYAQFF. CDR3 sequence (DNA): TGTGCCAGCAGTGAAGCGTACGCGCAGTTCTTC.

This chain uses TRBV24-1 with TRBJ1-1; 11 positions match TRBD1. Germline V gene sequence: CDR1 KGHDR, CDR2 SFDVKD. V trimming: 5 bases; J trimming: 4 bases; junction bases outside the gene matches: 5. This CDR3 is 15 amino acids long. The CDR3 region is CATSGPGQGGTEAFF. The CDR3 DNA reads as TGTGCCACCAGTGGTCCGGGACAGGGGGGCACTGAAGCTTTCTTT.

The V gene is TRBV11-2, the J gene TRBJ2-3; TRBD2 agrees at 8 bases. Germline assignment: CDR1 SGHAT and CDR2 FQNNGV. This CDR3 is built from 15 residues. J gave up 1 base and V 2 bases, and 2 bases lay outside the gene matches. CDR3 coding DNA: TGTGCCAGCAGCTTAAGAGCGGGAGGCACAGATACGCAGTATTTT. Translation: CASSLRAGGTDTQYF.